Following are 8 T cell receptor beta chains from one sample sequenced in a study of naive CD8 T cells in extremely preterm neonates. TCRdb's copy holds only in-frame clones and misses some; the assay was immunoSEQ multiplex PCR. The profile shows about 5,900 clones, about 97% of them singletons. Sample: naive CD8+ T cells from blood. The receptors here all came from a human donor in good health.

The V and J genes are TRBV7-8 and TRBJ1-2; D is possibly TRBD1 (5 bases). Per the germline V gene, CDR1 is SGHVS and CDR2 is FQNEAQ. The CDR3 covers 14 residues. Trimming pared 1 base from V and 3 bases from J, leaving 9 bases between. CDR3 protein: CASSLGEGYYGYTF. The CDR3 DNA follows: TGTGCCAGCAGCTTAGGGGAGGGGTACTATGGCTACACCTTC.

This clone was seen just once. V is TRBV28 and J is TRBJ1-5; maybe TRBD1 (6 bases). This CDR3 has 13 residues. V gave up 1 base and J gave up 7 bases, with 8 bases separating them. The germline V gene encodes CDR1 MDHEN and CDR2 SYDVKM. This CDR3 reads CASSLSGGQPQHF. Here the CDR3 DNA reads TGTGCCAGCAGTTTATCGGGGGGCCAGCCCCAGCATTTT.

The rearrangement joins TRBV7-6 to TRBJ2-1; the match to TRBD2 covers 13 bases. The CDR3 extends over 17 amino acids. Germline V gene data show CDR1 as SGHVS and CDR2 as FNYEAQ. V shed 1 base, J shed 7 bases, and the junction held 7 bases outside the gene matches. The CDR3 nucleotides are TGTGCCAGCAGCTTAGGCCCGGGACTAGCGGGAATGAATGAGCAGTTCTTC. It encodes CASSLGPGLAGMNEQFF.

The chain carries TRBV9 and TRBJ1-2; 10 nucleotides match TRBD1. The CDR3 spans 15 residues. Germline V lookup: CDR1 SGDLS, CDR2 YYNGEE. Trimming took 3 bases from V and 1 from J; bases not matched to a gene: 3. This CDR3 reads CASSEGDRGNYGYTF. The CDR3 DNA is TGTGCCAGCAGCGAGGGGGACAGGGGTAACTATGGCTACACCTTC.

The chain has TRBV5-6 and TRBJ2-3, with D tentatively TRBD2 (5 bases). The germline V gene has CDR1 SGHDT and CDR2 YYEEEE. V lost 0 bases, J lost 2 bases, and 16 bases lay in between. There are 17 residues in the CDR3. CDR3 protein: CASSLGRVGFYTDTQYF. The CDR3 region has the DNA TGTGCCAGCAGCTTGGGGCGGGTAGGCTTTTACACAGATACGCAGTATTTT.

The chain employs TRBV27 and TRBJ2-4; D is uncertain. CDR1 is MNHEY, CDR2 SMNVEV, per germline (reference sequence). Trimming removed 3 bases from V and 7 bases from J, with 10 bases in between. The CDR3 covers 13 residues. The CDR3, as DNA: TGTGCCAGCAGTTTCTCGCCGCGTAACATTCAGTACTTC. Amino acids: CASSFSPRNIQYF.

The chain has TRBV28 and TRBJ2-1; D might be TRBD1 (6 bases). V lost 3 bases to trimming and J lost 10 bases, with 13 bases between them. The CDR3 spans 13 residues. Germline CDR1 and CDR2: MDHEN and SYDVKM. The CDR3 loop reads CASSFTGPIEQFF. CDR3 coding DNA: TGTGCCAGCAGTTTTACAGGGCCCATAGAGCAGTTCTTC.

The table lists this clone with a count of one. The J gene is TRBJ1-1, the V gene TRBV11-2; D remains unclear. V was shortened by 2 bases and J by 3 bases, with 10 bases between the two germline ends. The CDR3 consists of 14 residues. Germline lookup yields CDR1 SGHAT and CDR2 FQNNGV. This chain's CDR3 is CASSLSYGDTEAFF. The CDR3 coding sequence is TGTGCCAGCAGCTTATCGTACGGAGACACTGAAGCTTTCTTT. Drawing the rest from reference TRBV11-2 and TRBJ1-1, the complete variable domain is EAGVAQSPRYKIIEKRQSVAFWCNPISGHATLYWYQQILGQGPKLLIQFQNNGVVDDSQLPKDRFSAERLKGVDSTLKIQPAKLEDSAVYLCASSLSYGDTEAFFGQGTRLTVV.